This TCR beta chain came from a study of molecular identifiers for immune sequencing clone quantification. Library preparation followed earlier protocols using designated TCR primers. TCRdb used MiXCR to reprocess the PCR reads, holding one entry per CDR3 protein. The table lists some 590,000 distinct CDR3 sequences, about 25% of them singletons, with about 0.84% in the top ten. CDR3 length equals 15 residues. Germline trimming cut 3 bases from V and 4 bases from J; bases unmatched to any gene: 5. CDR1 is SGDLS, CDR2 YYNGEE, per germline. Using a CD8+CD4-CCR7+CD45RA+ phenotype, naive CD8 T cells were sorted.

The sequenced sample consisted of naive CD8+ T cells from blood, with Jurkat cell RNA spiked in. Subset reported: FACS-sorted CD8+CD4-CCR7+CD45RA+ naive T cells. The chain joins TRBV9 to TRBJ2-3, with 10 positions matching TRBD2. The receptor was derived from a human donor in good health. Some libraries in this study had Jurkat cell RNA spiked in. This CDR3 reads CASSGSGRAADTQYF. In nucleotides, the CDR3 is TGTGCCAGCAGCGGAAGCGGGAGGGCCGCAGATACGCAGTATTTT.